A single sample gave rise to the 32 T cell receptor beta chains below, sequenced in a study of shared clonotypes between healthy human individuals. In the naive CD8 group, cells lacked CD45RO and were positively selected for CCR7, so terminally differentiated effector memory CD45RA+ cells were left out. Profiling relied on immunoSEQ multiplex PCR, and the TCRdb table lists in-frame clones only, not all of them. The table has just over 2,000,000 clones, approximately 94% seen once; the top ten hold approximately 1.2%. Input material: naive CD8+ T cells sorted from blood. These receptors originate from a young man in good health.

V is TRBV4-1 and J is TRBJ1-1; 7 bases are shared with TRBD1. Germline CDR1 MGHRA, CDR2 YSYEKL. With 2 bases clipped from V and 1 base from J, the junction kept 7 bases outside the gene matches. This CDR3 has 16 residues. The CDR3 sequence: CASSQRPGQQNTEAFF. CDR3 nucleotides: TGCGCCAGCAGCCAACGACCGGGACAGCAGAACACTGAAGCTTTCTTT.

The chain employs TRBV19 and TRBJ1-2; 8 positions agree with TRBD1. The germline CDR1 and CDR2 sequences are LNHDA and SQIVND (reference sequence). The J segment lost 8 bases and the V segment lost 1 base, leaving 12 bases of the junction unmatched. The CDR3 has 16 amino acids. The CDR3 loop reads CASSIGSGTGDLGYTF. In DNA, the CDR3 is TGTGCCAGTAGTATAGGGTCCGGGACAGGAGATCTCGGCTACACCTTC.

The rearrangement links TRBV30 to TRBJ2-7, with 7 bases fitting TRBD1. The CDR3 has 13 residues. The ends lost 2 bases at V and 4 bases at J; junction bases unmatched: 5. Germline lookup yields CDR1 GTSNPN and CDR2 SVGIG (reference sequence). The CDR3 DNA reads as TGTGCCTGGAGTCCAGGGGGTCGATACGAGCAGTACTTC. Protein: CAWSPGGRYEQYF.

Turning to this clone: Distinct nucleotide sequences in the sample also encode this CDR3. The rearrangement uses TRBV19 and TRBJ2-7; a possible D gene is TRBD1 (6 bases). Trimming took 5 bases from V and 3 from J, leaving 11 bases between them. The CDR3 is 13 residues long. Germline CDR1 is LNHDA and CDR2 is SQIVND (reference sequence). CDR3 in amino acids: CASSAGQFYEQYF. CDR3 DNA sequence: TGTGCCAGTAGTGCCGGACAGTTCTACGAGCAGTACTTC.

The chain recombines TRBV9 with TRBJ2-2; TRBD2 matches 7 bases. Germline V gene lookup returns CDR1 SGDLS and CDR2 YYNGEE. This CDR3 contains 16 residues. The ends lost 6 bases at V and 7 bases at J; junction bases unmatched: 15. CDR3 in amino acids: CASTGSLAVEGGELFF. The CDR3 DNA sequence: TGTGCCAGCACAGGCTCCCTAGCGGTTGAGGGCGGGGAGCTGTTTTTT.

The chain employs TRBV4-1 and TRBJ2-3; 12 positions match TRBD2. The CDR3 totals 16 residues. J lost 3 bases, V lost 3 bases, and 4 bases had no gene match. Germline V gene data show CDR1 as MGHRA and CDR2 as YSYEKL. CDR3 region: CASSHGLAGFTDTQYF. In nucleotides, the CDR3 is TGCGCCAGCAGCCATGGACTAGCGGGGTTTACAGATACGCAGTATTTT.

CDR3: CASSQTGGGTEAFF. CDR3 sequence (DNA): TGTGCCAGCAGCCAAACAGGGGGCGGGACTGAAGCTTTCTTT. The chain uses TRBV7-9 and TRBJ1-1, with 9 bases aligning to TRBD1. The ends lost 5 bases at V and 5 bases at J; junction bases unmatched: 6. CDR3 length: 14 residues. Germline V gene data show CDR1 as SEHNR and CDR2 as FQNEAQ (reference sequence).

The V and J genes are TRBV6-6 and TRBJ1-5, with TRBD1 identical over 7 bases. The CDR3 has 15 residues. The germline V gene encodes CDR1 MNHNY and CDR2 SVGAGI (reference sequence). Unmatched junction bases numbered 10, after V lost 6 bases and J lost 5 bases. Here the CDR3 reads CASSTFKTGDQPQHF. Here the CDR3 DNA reads TGTGCCAGCAGCACTTTTAAAACAGGGGATCAGCCCCAGCATTTT.

The V call is TRBV7-8, the J call TRBJ2-1; the match to TRBD2 covers 10 bases. This CDR3 spans 17 amino acids. J was trimmed by 8 bases and V by 5 bases; bases with no gene match: 15. Germline V gives CDR1 SGHVS, CDR2 FQNEAQ. CDR3 coding DNA: TGTGCCAGCAGCAGAGGGCTAGCGGGAGCAGACGGCTATGAGCAGTTCTTC. Encoded protein: CASSRGLAGADGYEQFF. The whole variable domain, filled in from reference TRBV7-8 and TRBJ2-1, reads GAGVSQSPRYKVAKRGQDVALRCDPISGHVSLFWYQQALGQGPEFLTYFQNEAQLDKSGLPSDRFFAERPEGSVSTLKIQRTQQEDSAVYLCASSRGLAGADGYEQFFGPGTRLTVL.

DNA of the CDR3: TGCGCCAGCAGCCCGCAGGACAGGGTCATGAACACTGAAGCTTTCTTT. This translates into CASSPQDRVMNTEAFF. The genes are TRBV5-1 and TRBJ1-1; 8 bases fit TRBD1. V trimming: 4 bases; J trimming: 0 bases; junction bases outside the gene matches: 8. The CDR3 extends over 16 amino acids. The germline CDR1 and CDR2 sequences are SGHRS and YFSETQ.

V usage is TRBV27 and J usage is TRBJ1-2; 8 nucleotides agree with TRBD1. The J segment lost 5 bases and the V segment lost 5 bases, leaving 13 bases of the junction unmatched. The CDR3 length is 16 residues. The germline CDR1 and CDR2 sequences are MNHEY and SMNVEV (reference sequence). CDR3: CASSTMGQVDGYGYTF. The CDR3 nucleotides are TGTGCCAGCAGTACTATGGGACAGGTCGACGGTTATGGCTACACCTTC.

Turning to this clone: Other DNA sequences in this specimen translate into the identical CDR3. The V and J genes are TRBV5-1 and TRBJ2-7, with D perhaps TRBD2 (6 bases). Germline V CDR1 and CDR2: SGHRS, YFSETQ. The CDR3 loop spans 13 amino acids. V lost 4 bases and J 4 bases, leaving 12 bases between the germline ends. The CDR3 loop reads CASSLSAGYEQYF. The CDR3 DNA sequence: TGCGCCAGCAGCCTGTCTGCGGGATACGAGCAGTACTTC. The variable domain in full, completed from reference TRBV5-1 and TRBJ2-7, reads KAGVTQTPRYLIKTRGQQVTLSCSPISGHRSVSWYQQTPGQGLQFLFEYFSETQRNKGNFPGRFSGRQFSNSRSEMNVSTLELGDSALYLCASSLSAGYEQYFGPGTRLTVT.

In the case of this clone: The identical CDR3 is also encoded by other nucleotide sequences in the sample. The chain combines TRBV9 with TRBJ2-7; D may match TRBD1 or TRBD2 (5 bases each). V lost 4 bases, J lost 3 bases, and 11 bases lay in between. The CDR3 consists of 13 residues. Germline assignment: CDR1 SGDLS and CDR2 YYNGEE. The CDR3 spells CASSPRDDYEQYF. The CDR3 coding sequence is TGTGCCAGCAGCCCTCGGGACGACTACGAGCAGTACTTC.

The chain has TRBV9 and TRBJ2-2; maybe TRBD1 (5 bases). The V end lost 4 bases, the J end lost 0 bases, and 7 bases lay between the germline ends. The CDR3 is 14 amino acids. Germline CDR1 is SGDLS and CDR2 is YYNGEE. DNA for the CDR3: TGTGCCAGCAGCCAGGGTACGAACACCGGGGAGCTGTTTTTT. Its translation: CASSQGTNTGELFF. Together with reference TRBV9 and TRBJ2-2, the CDR3 gives the full variable domain: DSGVTQTPKHLITATGQRVTLRCSPRSGDLSVYWYQQSLDQGLQFLIQYYNGEERAKGNILERFSAQQFPDLHSELNLSSLELGDSALYFCASSQGTNTGELFFGEGSRLTVL.

Remarks on this clone: Other DNA sequences within the sample encode an identical CDR3. The V and J genes are TRBV5-4 and TRBJ1-2; D may be TRBD1 (5 bases). The ends were cut back, 0 bases at V and 7 bases at J, with 7 bases in the middle. Per germline, CDR1 SGHNT and CDR2 YYREEE (reference sequence). This CDR3 contains 12 residues. CDR3 DNA sequence: TGTGCCAGCAGCTTGGTCGGGGCTGGCTACACCTTC. This sequence encodes CASSLVGAGYTF.

Of note for this clone: The sample holds other DNA sequences that translate to the same CDR3. CDR3 sequence reads: CASSLGQGAHGYTF. DNA for the CDR3: TGTGCCAGCAGCTTAGGACAGGGGGCCCATGGCTACACCTTC. The J gene is TRBJ1-2, the V gene TRBV13; TRBD1 aligns across 9 bases. CDR3 length: 14 amino acids. Unmatched junction bases numbered 2, after V lost 0 bases and J lost 6 bases. Germline V gene lookup returns CDR1 PRHDT and CDR2 FYEKMQ (reference sequence).

The V call is TRBV9, the J call TRBJ2-2; D tentatively fits TRBD1 or TRBD2 (5 bases each). CDR3 length: 17 amino acids. Deletions cut 2 bases from V and 2 bases from J, with 16 bases between. From germline, CDR1 is SGDLS and CDR2 YYNGEE. The DNA for the CDR3 is TGTGCCAGCAGCGTCAAAATCACGGGACCCAACACCGGGGAGCTGTTTTTT. Encoded protein: CASSVKITGPNTGELFF. Looking up the rest from reference TRBV9 and TRBJ2-2 gives the full variable domain: DSGVTQTPKHLITATGQRVTLRCSPRSGDLSVYWYQQSLDQGLQFLIQYYNGEERAKGNILERFSAQQFPDLHSELNLSSLELGDSALYFCASSVKITGPNTGELFFGEGSRLTVL.

A note on this clone: This CDR3 is also generated by other DNA sequences in the sample. This sequence joins TRBV27 and TRBJ2-7; D is ambiguous. Germline loops: CDR1 MNHEY, CDR2 SMNVEV (reference sequence). CDR3 size: 14 residues. V was clipped by 0 bases and J by 3 bases, with 9 bases between them. The CDR3 DNA is TGTGCCAGCAGTTTATCGGGCCCCAACTACGAGCAGTACTTC. Protein sequence: CASSLSGPNYEQYF.

V gene TRBV7-6 combines with J gene TRBJ1-1; 7 nucleotides agree with TRBD1. Germline V gives CDR1 SGHVS, CDR2 FNYEAQ. The J segment lost 7 bases and the V segment lost 1 base, leaving 3 bases of the junction unmatched. The CDR3 length is 13 residues. The CDR3 protein is CASSLGGGVEAFF. CDR3 in DNA: TGTGCCAGCAGCTTAGGAGGGGGCGTTGAAGCTTTCTTT.

The rearrangement joins TRBV10-2 to TRBJ1-4; TRBD1 is a possible D gene (6 bases). Germline V CDR1 and CDR2: WSHSY, SAAADI. The ends were cut back, 3 bases at V and 8 bases at J, with 22 bases in the middle. There are 17 residues in the CDR3. CDR3 region: CASSDVRGGSGAEKLFF. The DNA of the CDR3 is TGCGCCAGCAGTGACGTCAGGGGAGGATCGGGAGCCGAAAAACTGTTTTTT.

The chain couples TRBV28 to TRBJ2-6; TRBD1 matches at 7 bases. Trimming at V came to 4 bases and at J to 0 bases, leaving 3 bases not matched to a gene. The CDR3 extends over 16 amino acids. Germline CDR1 is MDHEN and CDR2 is SYDVKM. CDR3 sequence: CASSWTGGSGANVLTF. Here the CDR3 DNA reads TGTGCCAGCAGTTGGACAGGAGGCTCTGGGGCCAACGTCCTGACTTTC.

Remarks on this clone: Other nucleotide sequences from this sample produce the same CDR3. J is TRBJ2-3 and V is TRBV28, with 8 bases matching TRBD1. CDR3 length equals 15 residues. With 3 bases clipped from V and 2 bases from J, the junction kept 4 bases outside the gene matches. Germline loops: CDR1 MDHEN, CDR2 SYDVKM. The CDR3 here is CASSLLDRDTDTQYF. DNA for the CDR3: TGTGCCAGCAGTTTGCTGGACAGGGACACAGATACGCAGTATTTT. The full variable domain, its missing parts supplied by reference TRBV28 and TRBJ2-3, is DVKVTQSSRYLVKRTGEKVFLECVQDMDHENMFWYRQDPGLGLRLIYFSYDVKMKEKGDIPEGYSVSREKKERFSLILESASTNQTSMYLCASSLLDRDTDTQYFGPGTRLTVL.

The chain joins TRBV9 to TRBJ1-6, with unresolved D. The CDR3 is made up of 13 amino acids. Germline V gene data show CDR1 as SGDLS and CDR2 as YYNGEE. With 4 bases removed from V and 10 bases from J, the gap between germline ends came to 12 bases. The CDR3 loop is CASSLGVESPLHF. For the CDR3, the DNA is TGTGCCAGCAGCCTTGGCGTAGAGTCACCCCTCCACTTT.

V and J are TRBV4-1 and TRBJ1-4, with no clear D. The V end lost 6 bases, the J end lost 4 bases, and 9 bases lay between the germline ends. The CDR3 is 13 residues long. Germline V CDR1 and CDR2: MGHRA, YSYEKL. In nucleotides, the CDR3 is TGCGCCAGCAGTCTACGGGTTAATGAAAAACTGTTTTTT. Protein: CASSLRVNEKLFF.

This clone appeared once. The chain employs TRBV19 and TRBJ2-4; maybe TRBD1 (7 bases). CDR3 length equals 14 residues. Looked up from germline, CDR1 is LNHDA and CDR2 is SQIVND (reference sequence). V was clipped by 5 bases and J by 9 bases, with 17 bases between them. CDR3 region: CASSPEQGGSIQYF. CDR3 coding DNA: TGTGCCAGTAGTCCTGAGCAGGGGGGTAGCATTCAGTACTTC.

The genes are TRBV7-9 and TRBJ2-3; TRBD1 matches at 8 bases. The CDR3 spans 13 residues. V shed 7 bases, J shed 4 bases, and the junction held 4 bases outside the gene matches. In germline, CDR1 is SEHNR, CDR2 FQNEAQ (reference sequence). The DNA for the CDR3 is TGTGCCAGCAACAGACAGGGGTCAGATACGCAGTATTTT. Its protein product is CASNRQGSDTQYF.

The chain uses TRBV27 and TRBJ2-1, with a tentative D call TRBD2 (6 bases). The CDR3 extends over 16 amino acids. CDR1 MNHEY and CDR2 SMNVEV come from the germline V gene (reference sequence). The V end was cut by 0 bases, the J end by 6 bases, with 15 bases between. CDR3 residues: CASSLSPGVGINEQFF. The CDR3 coding sequence is TGTGCCAGCAGTTTATCACCGGGGGTGGGAATCAATGAGCAGTTCTTC.

This sequence joins TRBV6-5 and TRBJ2-7; 7 bases are a match to TRBD2. Germline CDR1 and CDR2: MNHEY and SVGAGI. The CDR3 is 15 amino acids. Losses at the gene ends were 2 bases for V and 3 bases for J; bases not matched to a gene: 7. CDR3 DNA sequence: TGTGCCAGCAGTTACCGCGCGGGAGTTTTCTACGAGCAGTACTTC. This sequence encodes CASSYRAGVFYEQYF.

This chain uses TRBV4-3 with TRBJ2-7; D gene uncertain. Germline CDR1 and CDR2: LGHNA and YSLEER. Trimming removed 0 bases from V and 0 bases from J, with 18 bases in between. The CDR3 sequence is 18 residues long. CDR3 region: CASSQDQPPSPSSYEQYF. In DNA, the CDR3 is TGCGCCAGCAGCCAAGATCAACCGCCCTCTCCGAGCTCCTACGAGCAGTACTTC.

Regarding this clone: The identical CDR3 is also encoded by other nucleotide sequences in the sample. The chain employs TRBV9 and TRBJ1-5, with D unresolved. The length of the CDR3 is 15 residues. The V gene's germline CDR1 is SGDLS and CDR2 YYNGEE. Trimming pared 0 bases from V and 0 bases from J, leaving 7 bases between. Written as DNA, the CDR3 is TGTGCCAGCAGCGTAGCCGGAGATAGCAATCAGCCCCAGCATTTT. Its protein product is CASSVAGDSNQPQHF.

Only one count was recorded for this clone. The sample contains more than one DNA sequence encoding this CDR3. The chain recombines TRBV4-1 with TRBJ2-5; TRBD2 matches 8 bases. V lost 2 bases and J lost 1; bases outside the gene matches: 3. CDR1 is MGHRA, CDR2 YSYEKL, per germline. CDR3 length: 15 residues. The CDR3 region has the DNA TGCGCCAGCAGCCAACTTACTAGCGGCCAAGAGACCCAGTACTTC. As protein: CASSQLTSGQETQYF.

Only one count was recorded for this clone. The chain uses TRBV14 and TRBJ2-1; 8 positions agree with TRBD2. Germline CDR1 and CDR2: SGHDN and FVKESK. J gave up 4 bases and V 3 bases, and 8 bases lay outside the gene matches. The CDR3 has 16 residues. CDR3 nucleotide sequence: TGTGCCAGCAGCCACCGAGCGGGAGTGGGTTACAATGAGCAGTTCTTC. It translates to CASSHRAGVGYNEQFF.